Shown below are 28 T cell receptor beta chains from a single sample sequenced in a study of cytomegalovirus exposure and HLA in healthy donors. PCR employed 60 Vbeta and 13 Jbeta primers. Method: immunoSEQ multiplex PCR; TCRdb's copy keeps in-frame clones and lacks some. The sample shows 150,000 to 200,000 clones, more than 85% of them seen only once. The specimen sequenced was PBMCs. These receptors originate from a woman aged 18-29 years in good health and CMV-seronegative.

This sequence joins TRBV28 and TRBJ2-7; TRBD1 matches at 8 bases. This CDR3 is built from 15 residues. Losses at the gene ends were 3 bases for V and 0 bases for J; bases not matched to a gene: 4. CDR1 and CDR2 from the germline V gene are MDHEN and SYDVKM. The CDR3 nucleotides read TGTGCCAGCAGTTTGGGGGGACAGGTCTCCTACGAGCAGTACTTC. It specifies CASSLGGQVSYEQYF.

V and J are TRBV7-6 and TRBJ1-1, with D maybe TRBD1 (6 bases). Germline-derived CDR1 and CDR2 are SGHVS and FNYEAQ. V was shortened by 11 bases and J by 2 bases, with 9 bases between the two germline ends. The CDR3 spans 11 residues. As DNA, the CDR3 is TGTGCCCCGGGGACAAACACTGAAGCTTTCTTT. Amino acids: CAPGTNTEAFF.

The chain links TRBV11-2 to TRBJ1-1; the match to TRBD1 covers 10 bases. CDR3 length equals 15 residues. CDR1 is SGHAT and CDR2 is FQNNGV in the germline V gene. Trimming took 5 bases from V and 5 from J; bases not matched to a gene: 8. CDR3 protein: CASSRKTGGWTEAFF. CDR3 nucleotides: TGTGCCAGCAGCCGCAAGACAGGGGGCTGGACTGAAGCTTTCTTT.

This chain uses TRBV19 with TRBJ2-2; 10 positions agree with TRBD1. V lost 3 bases, J lost 5 bases, and 3 bases stayed unmatched. The germline gives CDR1 LNHDA, CDR2 SQIVND (reference sequence). The CDR3 extends over 15 amino acids. The CDR3 protein is CASSIDRGPTGELFF. As DNA, the CDR3 is TGTGCCAGTAGTATCGACAGGGGGCCTACCGGGGAGCTGTTTTTT.

Written as DNA, the CDR3 is TGTGCCAGCAGTGGACAGCCCAATCAGCCCCAGCATTTT. It encodes CASSGQPNQPQHF. This chain connects TRBV6-5 to TRBJ1-5; D might be TRBD1 (6 bases). The CDR3 loop spans 13 amino acids. The germline V and J ends were trimmed by 5 bases and 3 bases, with 8 bases remaining between them. The germline V gene has CDR1 MNHEY and CDR2 SVGAGI.

The rearrangement joins TRBV7-6 to TRBJ2-5; possibly TRBD2 for D (6 bases). This CDR3 contains 14 residues. Looked up from germline, CDR1 is SGHVS and CDR2 is FNYEAQ. V gave up 7 bases and J gave up 1 base, with 13 bases separating them. CDR3 bases: TGTGCCAGCACCGCGACGGGAGTCCAAGAGACCCAGTACTTC. This translates into CASTATGVQETQYF.

About this clone itself: Its ends do not fully match the called genes, so a read error is possible. At the DNA level, this CDR3 is encoded by other sequences in the same sample as well. In DNA form, the CDR3 reads TGCGCCAGCAGCTCGGGACTAGCGGGTACCGGGGAGCTGTTTTTT. This codes for CASSSGLAGTGELFF. V gene TRBV5-4 combines with J gene TRBJ2-2; 12 bases align to TRBD2. This CDR3 contains 15 residues. Per germline, CDR1 SGHNT and CDR2 YYREEE (reference sequence).

The genes are TRBV13 and TRBJ2-1; 8 bases agree with TRBD1. Trimming took 1 base from V and 7 from J; bases not matched to a gene: 3. The CDR3 sequence is 14 residues long. Germline loops: CDR1 PRHDT, CDR2 FYEKMQ (reference sequence). Here the CDR3 DNA reads TGTGCCAGCAGCTTAGATGACAGGGGTAATGAGCAGTTCTTC. It is translated as CASSLDDRGNEQFF.

This clone was recorded a few times. The V call is TRBV5-6, the J call TRBJ1-2; TRBD1 agrees at 7 bases. This CDR3 region has 15 residues. Germline V gene data show CDR1 as SGHDT and CDR2 as YYEEEE. Trimming at V came to 4 bases and at J to 2 bases, leaving 8 bases not matched to a gene. The CDR3 DNA sequence: TGTGCCAGCAGCCGCCGGGACAGCGCAAACTATGGCTACACCTTC. Translating it yields CASSRRDSANYGYTF.

A single count supports this clone. The gene calls are TRBV5-1 and TRBJ2-1, with 12 bases matching TRBD2. The germline V gene encodes CDR1 SGHRS and CDR2 YFSETQ. Trimming took 0 bases from V and 5 from J; bases not matched to a gene: 12. The CDR3 runs to 19 residues. The CDR3 region has the DNA TGCGCCAGCAGCTTGGCGGGACTAGCGGGTGCTGTGGGGGACAATGAGCAGTTCTTC. Translation: CASSLAGLAGAVGDNEQFF.

The genes are TRBV11-1 and TRBJ2-3, with TRBD1 identical over 7 bases. The CDR3 is 14 residues long. CDR1 is SGHAT and CDR2 is FQDESV in the germline V gene (reference sequence). V lost 2 bases to trimming and J lost 6 bases; unmatched junction nucleotides: 5. The CDR3: CASSLIGGLDTQYF. In nucleotides, the CDR3 is TGTGCCAGCAGCTTAATAGGGGGCCTGGATACGCAGTATTTT.

CDR3 loop: CASSEYVRGRNTEAFF. The DNA of the CDR3 is TGTGCCAGCAGTGAATATGTGAGGGGGCGGAACACTGAAGCTTTCTTT. V and J are TRBV25-1 and TRBJ1-1; 7 bases line up with TRBD1. Germline trimming cut 0 bases from V and 1 base from J; bases unmatched to any gene: 5. This CDR3 spans 16 amino acids. Germline lookup yields CDR1 MGHDK and CDR2 SYGVNS.

This clone appeared once. This rearrangement joins TRBV28 to TRBJ2-7; 13 bases are shared with TRBD2. The germline V gene encodes CDR1 MDHEN and CDR2 SYDVKM. CDR3 length equals 12 residues. The CDR3 DNA sequence: TGTGCTATACAAACTAGCGGGAGGGGGGGGTACTTC. It is translated as CAIQTSGRGGYF.

The chain is built from TRBV7-8 and TRBJ2-7, with D maybe TRBD2 (6 bases). Looked up from germline, CDR1 is SGHVS and CDR2 is FQNEAQ. V lost 2 bases to trimming and J lost 6 bases, with 11 bases between them. This CDR3 contains 13 residues. The CDR3 is CASSLTPGAEQYF. As DNA, the CDR3 is TGTGCCAGCAGCTTAACCCCGGGAGCCGAGCAGTACTTC.

The CDR3 is CASSLDRIASYEQYF. The DNA for the CDR3 is TGTGCCAGCAGCTTAGATCGTATAGCCTCCTACGAGCAGTACTTC. V and J are TRBV11-3 and TRBJ2-7, with unresolved D. Germline V gives CDR1 SGHNT, CDR2 YENEEA. There are 15 residues in the CDR3. Deletions cut 0 bases from V and 0 bases from J, with 9 bases between.

The chain recombines TRBV10-3 with TRBJ2-5; D gene ambiguous. The J call may not be correct, given that the DNA end is closer to TRBJ2-7. Germline V lookup: CDR1 ENHRY, CDR2 SYGVKD. This CDR3 is 14 amino acids long. DNA for the CDR3: TGTGCCATCAGTGAGGTTTACTCAACCTACGAGCAGTACTTC. It specifies CAISEVYSTYEQYF.

This clone appeared a single time. The V gene is TRBV7-9, the J gene TRBJ2-7; possible D gene TRBD2, 6 bases. From germline, CDR1 is SEHNR and CDR2 FQNEAQ (reference sequence). Trimming removed 3 bases from V and 1 base from J, with 10 bases in between. The CDR3 consists of 14 residues. As DNA, the CDR3 is TGTGCCAGCAGCTTCTGGCGGGAATCCTACGAGCAGTACTTC. Protein sequence: CASSFWRESYEQYF.

The V and J genes are TRBV6-6 and TRBJ1-5; TRBD1 might be the D (6 bases). Deletions cut 5 bases from V and 3 bases from J, with 14 bases between. CDR1 is MNHNY and CDR2 is SVGAGI in the germline V gene (reference sequence). The CDR3 runs to 15 residues. The CDR3 sequence: CASSPDRRPNQPQHF. The CDR3 DNA follows: TGTGCCAGCAGTCCTGACAGGAGACCCAATCAGCCCCAGCATTTT.

The rearrangement links TRBV19 to TRBJ2-1; D gene unclear. The V end lost 4 bases, the J end lost 0 bases, and 7 bases lay between the germline ends. The germline V gene encodes CDR1 LNHDA and CDR2 SQIVND (reference sequence). This CDR3 is 14 amino acids long. DNA for the CDR3: TGTGCCAGTAGTAGTTGGAGCTCCTACAATGAGCAGTTCTTC. This gives the protein CASSSWSSYNEQFF.

This chain uses TRBV28 with TRBJ2-5; weak D call: TRBD2 (6 bases). The V end was cut by 7 bases, the J end by 0 bases, with 18 bases between. Germline CDR1 is MDHEN and CDR2 is SYDVKM. This CDR3 spans 16 amino acids. The CDR3, as DNA: TGTGCCAGCATCCCTTTGGCTAGCGAGTACCAAGAGACCCAGTACTTC. It codes for CASIPLASEYQETQYF.

This chain uses TRBV27 with TRBJ1-5, with a weak D call TRBD1 (5 bases). The V end was cut by 0 bases, the J end by 4 bases, with 10 bases between. CDR3 length equals 15 residues. Germline V CDR1 and CDR2: MNHEY, SMNVEV (reference sequence). DNA for the CDR3: TGTGCCAGCAGTTTATCAGACAGACTTAATCAGCCCCAGCATTTT. As protein: CASSLSDRLNQPQHF.

The chain's CDR3 is CAWSPPRGVLREQYF. CDR3 nucleotides: TGTGCCTGGAGTCCCCCTCGCGGGGTTCTGAGGGAGCAGTACTTC. The chain combines TRBV30 with TRBJ2-5, with a possible D match to TRBD2 (6 bases). Trimming took off 2 bases at V and 11 bases at J, with 24 bases between the two ends. The V gene's germline CDR1 is GTSNPN and CDR2 SVGIG (reference sequence). The CDR3 covers 15 residues.

The chain carries TRBV30 and TRBJ2-7; 10 nucleotides agree with TRBD1. The CDR3 contains 14 residues. Germline V gene sequence: CDR1 GTSNPN, CDR2 SVGIG (reference sequence). Trimming removed 3 bases from V and 4 bases from J; junction bases left unmatched: 6. The CDR3 bases are TGTGCCTGGAGCGTCGGGACAGGGGAGTACGAGCAGTACTTC. Protein sequence: CAWSVGTGEYEQYF.

This chain uses TRBV5-1 with TRBJ2-1, with 8 bases lining up with TRBD1. V dropped 2 bases and J dropped 4; count of bases not matched to a gene: 8. Germline V gene sequence: CDR1 SGHRS, CDR2 YFSETQ. CDR3 length equals 16 residues. The CDR3 DNA follows: TGCGCCAGCAGCTTACTCGGACAGGGTCTTTACAATGAGCAGTTCTTC. Translated: CASSLLGQGLYNEQFF.

This clone was recorded a few times. In DNA, the CDR3 is TGTGCCAGCAGTGATGGGCTGAACACTGAAGCTTTCTTT. Residues: CASSDGLNTEAFF. The chain uses TRBV6-1 and TRBJ1-1, with D unclear. Germline V gives CDR1 MNHNS, CDR2 SASEGT. Trimming pared 3 bases from V and 0 bases from J, leaving 5 bases between. This CDR3 has 13 residues.

The chain combines TRBV5-1 with TRBJ1-4; 8 nucleotides align to TRBD1. The CDR3 has 15 amino acids. Germline V gene lookup returns CDR1 SGHRS and CDR2 YFSETQ. With V trimmed by 3 bases and J by 8 bases, 9 bases remained unmatched. The CDR3 protein is CASSSSTGASEKLFF. CDR3 DNA sequence: TGCGCCAGCAGCTCTTCGACAGGGGCATCAGAAAAACTGTTTTTT.

Points on this clone: One end of the junction is discordant with germline, which a read error may explain. The chain carries TRBV7-9 and TRBJ2-1; TRBD2 matches at 7 bases. The CDR3 is 14 residues long. From germline, CDR1 is SEHNR and CDR2 FQNEAQ (reference sequence). CDR3 in DNA: TGTTCCAGCAGCCCCCTGGGGGAGGGCAATGAGCAGTTCTTC. This translates into CSSSPLGEGNEQFF. Drawing the rest from reference TRBV7-9 and TRBJ2-1, the complete variable domain is DTGVSQNPRHKITKRGQNVTFRCDPISEHNRLYWYRQTLGQGPEFLTYFQNEAQLEKSRLLSDRFSAERPKGSFSTLEIQRTEQGDSAMYLCSSSPLGEGNEQFFGPGTRLTVL.

The chain carries TRBV28 and TRBJ1-5; 9 bases agree with TRBD1. The CDR3 is made up of 14 amino acids. Germline lookup yields CDR1 MDHEN and CDR2 SYDVKM. V lost 10 bases and J lost 1; bases outside the gene matches: 5. This CDR3 is CATWTGVSNQPQHF. CDR3 DNA sequence: TGTGCCACCTGGACAGGGGTGAGCAATCAGCCCCAGCATTTT.